The present TCR beta chain was sequenced within a study of Ad26.COV2.S vaccination and SARS-CoV-2 variants. Study-level information: Of the COV1001 trial arms, the Ad26.COV2.S arm included the donor.

Treatment given: 19 received Ad26.COV2.S at low or high dose, single or two shots; about 5 received placebo; per-sample allocation not given. At day 63 after the first vaccine or placebo injection, samples were drawn. Germline CDR1 is ENHRY and CDR2 is SYGVKD. V shed 6 bases and J 7 bases; nucleotides not matched to a gene: 9. This CDR3 contains 14 residues. The repertoire was sequenced with immunoSEQ multiplex PCR; TCRdb's copy has only in-frame clones and lacks some. This table has 300,000 to 400,000 clones, 85% to 90% appearing once. The chain carries TRBV10-3 and TRBJ1-1; TRBD1 agrees at 9 bases. The sample consisted of peripheral blood, taken in a trial of Ad26.COV2.S vaccine versus placebo. This clonotype was sampled from a person between 18 and 65 years old who received the Ad26.COV2.S COVID-19 vaccine or a placebo. CDR3 sequence (DNA): TGTGCCATCAGCTGGGGACAGGGAGGAGTTGAAGCTTTCTTT. Translation: CAISWGQGGVEAFF.